The clone carrying this T cell receptor (beta chain) was seen at least ten times. As yet, its antigen is unknown. On the basis of clinical symptoms, serum thyroxine and TRAb, thyroid ultrasound and orbital computed tomography, diagnoses were made. Using less than 12 ml of fresh peripheral blood, PBMCs were prepared. This sample was included in a study of T cells in Graves' hyperthyroidism and ophthalmopathy. V lost 5 bases to trimming and J lost 2 bases; unmatched junction nucleotides: 9. The length of the CDR3 is 15 residues. Germline V CDR1 and CDR2: SGHAT, FQNNGV. Amplification of TCR beta CDR3 regions was performed using RNA transcripts as template. The HTBI primer set was used in a first-round RT-PCR of the TCR CDR3. TCRdb re-called the multiplex PCR reads with MiXCR, one entry per CDR3 protein. Of about 610,000 distinct CDR3 sequences in the sample, roughly 14% were seen once. Study conclusions and caveats: Most clonotypes that expanded in the thyroid above 0.001 also showed up in blood.

The rearrangement links TRBV11-2 to TRBJ2-7; 7 bases align to TRBD1. The sequence derives from a woman aged 40-49 years with Graves' ophthalmopathy. Sequencing used blood. The CDR3 spells CASSLSGTATYEQYF. The CDR3 coding sequence is TGTGCCAGCAGCCTTTCCGGGACAGCTACCTACGAGCAGTACTTC. The full variable domain, with the rest looked up from reference TRBV11-2 and TRBJ2-7, is EAGVAQSPRYKIIEKRQSVAFWCNPISGHATLYWYQQILGQGPKLLIQFQNNGVVDDSQLPKDRFSAERLKGVDSTLKIQPAKLEDSAVYLCASSLSGTATYEQYFGPGTRLTVT.